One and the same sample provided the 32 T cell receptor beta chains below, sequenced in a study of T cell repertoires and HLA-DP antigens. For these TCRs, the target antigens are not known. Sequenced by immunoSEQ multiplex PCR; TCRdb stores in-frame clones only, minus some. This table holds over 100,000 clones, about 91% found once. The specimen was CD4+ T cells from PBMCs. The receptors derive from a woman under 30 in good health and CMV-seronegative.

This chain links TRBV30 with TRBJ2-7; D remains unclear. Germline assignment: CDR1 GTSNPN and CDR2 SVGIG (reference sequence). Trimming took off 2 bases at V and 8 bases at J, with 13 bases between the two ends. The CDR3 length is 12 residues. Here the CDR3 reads CAWSSPDAKQYF. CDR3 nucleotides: TGTGCCTGGAGTTCCCCGGACGCCAAGCAGTACTTC. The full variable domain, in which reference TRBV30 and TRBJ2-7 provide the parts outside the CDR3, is SQTIHQWPATLVQPVGSPLSLECTVEGTSNPNLYWYRQAAGRGLQLLFYSVGIGQISSEVPQNLSASRPQDRQFILSSKKLLLSDSGFYLCAWSSPDAKQYFGPGTRLTVT.

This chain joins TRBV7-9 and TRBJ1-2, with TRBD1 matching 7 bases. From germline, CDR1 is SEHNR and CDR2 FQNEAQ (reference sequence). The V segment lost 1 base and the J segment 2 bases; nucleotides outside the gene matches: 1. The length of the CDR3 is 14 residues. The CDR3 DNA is TGTGCCAGCAGCTTAGTACAGGGGAACTATGGCTACACCTTC. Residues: CASSLVQGNYGYTF.

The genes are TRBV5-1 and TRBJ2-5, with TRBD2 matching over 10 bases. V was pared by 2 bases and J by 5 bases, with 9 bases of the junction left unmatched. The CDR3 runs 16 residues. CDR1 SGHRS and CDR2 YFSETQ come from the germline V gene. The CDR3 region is CASSFSIAGGTETQYF. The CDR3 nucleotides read TGCGCCAGCAGCTTTTCTATAGCGGGGGGAACGGAGACCCAGTACTTC.

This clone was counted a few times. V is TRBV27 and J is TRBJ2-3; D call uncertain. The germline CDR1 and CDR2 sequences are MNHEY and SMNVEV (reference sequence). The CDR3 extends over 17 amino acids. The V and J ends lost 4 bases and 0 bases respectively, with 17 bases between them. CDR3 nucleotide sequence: TGTGCCAGCAGTTCCTTTAGATTAACCGGGAGCACAGATACGCAGTATTTT. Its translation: CASSSFRLTGSTDTQYF.

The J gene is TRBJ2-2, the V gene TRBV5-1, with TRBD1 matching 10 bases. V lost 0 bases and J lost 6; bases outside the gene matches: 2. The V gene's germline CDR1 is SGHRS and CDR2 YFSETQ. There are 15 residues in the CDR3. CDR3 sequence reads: CASSLGGTGAGELFF. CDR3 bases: TGCGCCAGCAGCTTGGGAGGGACAGGGGCCGGGGAGCTGTTTTTT. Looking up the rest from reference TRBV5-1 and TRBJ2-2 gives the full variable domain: KAGVTQTPRYLIKTRGQQVTLSCSPISGHRSVSWYQQTPGQGLQFLFEYFSETQRNKGNFPGRFSGRQFSNSRSEMNVSTLELGDSALYLCASSLGGTGAGELFFGEGSRLTVL.

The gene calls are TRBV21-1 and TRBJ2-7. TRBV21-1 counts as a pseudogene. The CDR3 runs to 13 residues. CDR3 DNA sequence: TGTGCCAGCAGCAAAGTCAGCTGCGACGAGCAGTACGTC. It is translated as CASSKVSCDEQYV.

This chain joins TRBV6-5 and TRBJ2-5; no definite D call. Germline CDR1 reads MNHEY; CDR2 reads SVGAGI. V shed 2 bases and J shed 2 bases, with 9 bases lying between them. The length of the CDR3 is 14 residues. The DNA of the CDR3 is TGTGCCAGCAGTTACAGCCTCGCTCAAGAGACCCAGTACTTC. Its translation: CASSYSLAQETQYF.

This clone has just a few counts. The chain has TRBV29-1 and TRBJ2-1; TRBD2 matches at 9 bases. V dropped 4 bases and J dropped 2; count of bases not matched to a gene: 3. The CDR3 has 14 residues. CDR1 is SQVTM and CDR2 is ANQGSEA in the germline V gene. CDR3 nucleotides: TGCAGCGTTGTAGCGGGAGTACCCTACAATGAGCAGTTCTTC. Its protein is CSVVAGVPYNEQFF.

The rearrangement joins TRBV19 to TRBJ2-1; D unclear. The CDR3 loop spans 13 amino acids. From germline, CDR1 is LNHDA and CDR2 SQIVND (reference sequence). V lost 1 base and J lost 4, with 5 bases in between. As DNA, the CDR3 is TGTGCCAGTAGTATAGGACCGTACAATGAGCAGTTCTTC. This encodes CASSIGPYNEQFF.

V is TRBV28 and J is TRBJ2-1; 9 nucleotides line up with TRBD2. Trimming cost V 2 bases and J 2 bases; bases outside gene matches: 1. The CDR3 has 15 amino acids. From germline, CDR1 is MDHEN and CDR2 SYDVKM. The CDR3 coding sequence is TGTGCCAGCAGTTTAGGCGGGAGGGCCTACAATGAGCAGTTCTTC. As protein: CASSLGGRAYNEQFF.

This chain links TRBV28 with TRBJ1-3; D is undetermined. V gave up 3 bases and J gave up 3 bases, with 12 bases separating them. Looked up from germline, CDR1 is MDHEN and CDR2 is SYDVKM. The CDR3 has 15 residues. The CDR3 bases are TGTGCCAGCAGTTTTGTGGGCAGCTATGGAAACACCATATATTTT. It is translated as CASSFVGSYGNTIYF.

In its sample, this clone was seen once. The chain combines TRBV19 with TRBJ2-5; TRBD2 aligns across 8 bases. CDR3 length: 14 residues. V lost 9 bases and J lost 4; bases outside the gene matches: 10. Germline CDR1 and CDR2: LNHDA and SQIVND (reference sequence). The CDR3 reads CASTSPRGGETQYF. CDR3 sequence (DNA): TGTGCCAGCACCTCCCCTCGGGGGGGAGAGACCCAGTACTTC.

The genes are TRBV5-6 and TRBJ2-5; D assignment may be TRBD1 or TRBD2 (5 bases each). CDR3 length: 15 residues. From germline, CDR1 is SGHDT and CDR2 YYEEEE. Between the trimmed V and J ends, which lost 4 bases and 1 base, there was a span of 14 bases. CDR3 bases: TGTGCCAGCAGCCCAACGCCAGGGAGCCAAGAGACCCAGTACTTC. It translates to CASSPTPGSQETQYF.

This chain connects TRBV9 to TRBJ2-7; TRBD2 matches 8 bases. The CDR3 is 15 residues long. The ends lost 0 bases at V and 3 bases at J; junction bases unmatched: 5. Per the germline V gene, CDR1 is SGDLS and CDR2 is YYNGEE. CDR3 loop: CASSVDVAGNYEQYF. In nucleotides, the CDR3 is TGTGCCAGCAGCGTAGATGTAGCGGGGAACTACGAGCAGTACTTC.

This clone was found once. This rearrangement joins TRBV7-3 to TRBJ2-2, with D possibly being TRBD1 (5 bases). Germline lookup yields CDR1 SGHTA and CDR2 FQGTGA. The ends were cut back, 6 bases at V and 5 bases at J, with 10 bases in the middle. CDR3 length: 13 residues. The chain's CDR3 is CASRQTGTGELFF. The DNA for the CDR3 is TGTGCCAGCAGACAAACAGGAACCGGGGAGCTGTTTTTT.

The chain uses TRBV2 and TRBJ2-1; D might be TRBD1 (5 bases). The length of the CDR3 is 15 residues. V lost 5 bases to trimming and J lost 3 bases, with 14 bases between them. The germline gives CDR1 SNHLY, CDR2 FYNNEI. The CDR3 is CASSPDSFLYNEQFF. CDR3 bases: TGTGCCAGCAGTCCCGACAGCTTCCTCTACAATGAGCAGTTCTTC. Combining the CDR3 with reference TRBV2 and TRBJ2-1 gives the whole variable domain EPEVTQTPSHQVTQMGQEVILRCVPISNHLYFYWYRQILGQKVEFLVSFYNNEISEKSEIFDDQFSVERPDGSNFTLKIRSTKLEDSAMYFCASSPDSFLYNEQFFGPGTRLTVL.

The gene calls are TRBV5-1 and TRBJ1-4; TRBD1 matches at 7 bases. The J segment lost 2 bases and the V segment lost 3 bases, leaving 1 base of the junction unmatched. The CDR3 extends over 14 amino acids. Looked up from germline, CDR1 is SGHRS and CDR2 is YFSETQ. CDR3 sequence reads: CASSSRGTNEKLFF. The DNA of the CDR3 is TGCGCCAGCAGCTCCAGGGGGACTAATGAAAAACTGTTTTTT.

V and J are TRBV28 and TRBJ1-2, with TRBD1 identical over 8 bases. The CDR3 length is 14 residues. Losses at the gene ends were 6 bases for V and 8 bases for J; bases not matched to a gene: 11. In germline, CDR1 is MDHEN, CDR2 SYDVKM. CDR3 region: CASSPQGATRGYTF. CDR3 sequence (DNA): TGTGCCAGCAGCCCCCAGGGGGCGACTCGGGGCTACACCTTC.

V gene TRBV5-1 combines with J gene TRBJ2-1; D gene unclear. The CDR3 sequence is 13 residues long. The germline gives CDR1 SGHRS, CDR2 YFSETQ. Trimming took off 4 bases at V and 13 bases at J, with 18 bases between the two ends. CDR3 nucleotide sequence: TGCGCCAGCAGCCAAATAGGTGGTGAGACTCAGTTCTTC. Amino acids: CASSQIGGETQFF.

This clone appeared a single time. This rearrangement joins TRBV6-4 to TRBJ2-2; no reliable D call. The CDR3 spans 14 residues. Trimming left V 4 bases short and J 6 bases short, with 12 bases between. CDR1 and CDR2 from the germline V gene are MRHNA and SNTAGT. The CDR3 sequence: CASSAFPSSGELFF. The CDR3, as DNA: TGTGCCAGCAGTGCATTTCCTAGTTCCGGGGAGCTGTTTTTT.

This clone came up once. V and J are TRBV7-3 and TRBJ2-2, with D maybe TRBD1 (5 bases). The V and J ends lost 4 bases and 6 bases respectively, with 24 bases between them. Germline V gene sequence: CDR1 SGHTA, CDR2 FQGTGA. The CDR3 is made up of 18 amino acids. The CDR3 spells CASSSPGSTPTAPGELFF. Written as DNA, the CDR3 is TGTGCCAGCAGCTCCCCAGGGTCCACGCCGACAGCCCCCGGGGAGCTGTTTTTT.

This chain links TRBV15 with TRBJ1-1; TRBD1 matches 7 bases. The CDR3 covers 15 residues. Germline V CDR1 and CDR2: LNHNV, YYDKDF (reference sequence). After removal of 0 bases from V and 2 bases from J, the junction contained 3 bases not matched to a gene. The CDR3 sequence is CATSRDQGGNTEAFF. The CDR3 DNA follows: TGTGCCACCAGCAGAGACCAGGGGGGTAACACTGAAGCTTTCTTT.

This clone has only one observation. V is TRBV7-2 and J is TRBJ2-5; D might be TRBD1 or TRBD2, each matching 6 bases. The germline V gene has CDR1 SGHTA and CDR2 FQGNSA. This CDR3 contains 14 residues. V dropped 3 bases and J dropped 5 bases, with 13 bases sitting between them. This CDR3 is CASSFKGGLETQYF. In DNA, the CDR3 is TGTGCCAGCAGCTTTAAGGGGGGCTTGGAGACCCAGTACTTC.

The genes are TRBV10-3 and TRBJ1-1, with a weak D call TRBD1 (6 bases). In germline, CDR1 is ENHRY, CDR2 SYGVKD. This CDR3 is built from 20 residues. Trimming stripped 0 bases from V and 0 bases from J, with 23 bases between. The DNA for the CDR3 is TGTGCCATCAGTGAGTCTGTATTGGCAGGGGTTAGGGGACTGAACACTGAAGCTTTCTTT. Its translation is CAISESVLAGVRGLNTEAFF.

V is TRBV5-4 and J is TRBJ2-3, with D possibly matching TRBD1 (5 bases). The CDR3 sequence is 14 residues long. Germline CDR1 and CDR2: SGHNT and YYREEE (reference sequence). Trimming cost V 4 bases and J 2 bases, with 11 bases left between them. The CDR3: CASSLGRDTDTQYF. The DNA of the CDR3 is TGTGCCAGCAGCCTTGGCAGGGACACAGATACGCAGTATTTT.

The DNA of the CDR3 is TGTGCCAGCAGCGTAGCGTCAAGGGGCGCGAACACCGGGGAGCTGTTTTTT. Translating it yields CASSVASRGANTGELFF. V and J are TRBV9 and TRBJ2-2; perhaps TRBD1 as D (5 bases). This CDR3 region has 17 residues. The germline V gene has CDR1 SGDLS and CDR2 YYNGEE. The germline V and J ends were trimmed by 0 bases and 0 bases, with 12 bases remaining between them. Full variable domain (missing parts from reference TRBV9 and TRBJ2-2): DSGVTQTPKHLITATGQRVTLRCSPRSGDLSVYWYQQSLDQGLQFLIQYYNGEERAKGNILERFSAQQFPDLHSELNLSSLELGDSALYFCASSVASRGANTGELFFGEGSRLTVL.

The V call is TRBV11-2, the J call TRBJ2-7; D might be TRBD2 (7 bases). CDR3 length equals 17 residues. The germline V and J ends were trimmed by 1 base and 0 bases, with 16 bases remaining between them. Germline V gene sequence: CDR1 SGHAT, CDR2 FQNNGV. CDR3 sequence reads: CASSLVFAGASSYEQYF. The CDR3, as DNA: TGTGCCAGCAGCTTAGTTTTTGCGGGGGCGAGCTCCTACGAGCAGTACTTC.

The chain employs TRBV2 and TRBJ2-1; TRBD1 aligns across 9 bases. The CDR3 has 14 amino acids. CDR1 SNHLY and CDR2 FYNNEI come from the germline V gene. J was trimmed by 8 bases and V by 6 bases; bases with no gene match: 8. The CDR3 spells CASSTDRGWDEQFF. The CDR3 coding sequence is TGTGCCAGCAGCACAGACAGGGGGTGGGATGAGCAGTTCTTC.

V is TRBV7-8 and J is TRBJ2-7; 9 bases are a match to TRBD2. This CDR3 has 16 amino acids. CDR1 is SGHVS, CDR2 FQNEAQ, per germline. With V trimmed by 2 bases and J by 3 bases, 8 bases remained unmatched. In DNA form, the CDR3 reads TGTGCCAGCAGCTTAACCGCTAGCGGGGTCGTCTACGAGCAGTACTTC. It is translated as CASSLTASGVVYEQYF.

This CDR3 is CASSKETWDRATGEQYV. CDR3 nucleotides: TGTGCCAGCAGCAAAGAAACCTGGGACAGGGCAACTGGGGAGCAGTACGTC. The chain joins TRBV21-1 to TRBJ2-7; no check of the table's D call, TRBD1, against the DNA was made. TRBV21-1 is recorded as a pseudogene. The CDR3 contains 17 residues.

This CDR3 reads CASTSLYEQYF. The CDR3 DNA reads TGTGCCAGCACTTCCTTATACGAGCAGTACTTC. The genes are TRBV2 and TRBJ2-7; D gene uncertain. Deletions cut 7 bases from V and 4 bases from J, with 8 bases between. Germline values: CDR1 SNHLY, CDR2 FYNNEI. The CDR3 consists of 11 residues.

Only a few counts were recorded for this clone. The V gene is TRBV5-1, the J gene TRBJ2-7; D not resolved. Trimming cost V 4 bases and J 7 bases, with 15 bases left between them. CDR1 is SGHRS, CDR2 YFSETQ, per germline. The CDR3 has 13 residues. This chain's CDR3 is CASSLPPSREQYF. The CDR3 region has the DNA TGCGCCAGCAGCCTCCCCCCCTCCCGGGAGCAGTACTTC.